This T cell receptor beta chain was retrieved from a study of T cell clonality in common variable immunodeficiency. Study-wide points: Repertoire-complication correlations in CVID were limited by patient heterogeneity. In common variable immunodeficiency, TCR beta chains reportedly carried fewer deletions and N-nucleotide insertions.

The germline V gene has CDR1 LNHDA and CDR2 SQIVND (reference sequence). V shed 3 bases, J shed 2 bases, and the junction held 3 bases outside the gene matches. CDR3 length: 15 amino acids. Both groups were predominantly of Caucasian heritage. Blood came from CVID subjects not ill and not taking immunomodulatory or immunosuppressive medication. Sequenced by immunoSEQ multiplex PCR; TCRdb stores in-frame clones only, minus some. The sample yields tens of thousands of clones, without any singletons. This clone occurred many times. Its antigen is not identified. The observed sequence ends 3 residues before the CDR3 terminus, with the missing tail filled in from the germline J gene.

This sequence joins TRBV19 and TRBJ2-7, with 11 positions matching TRBD1. The source of this sequence is a human donor with common variable immunodeficiency. The sample taken for sequencing was peripheral blood mononuclear cells. Partial CDR3 DNA: TGTGCCAGTAGTATTGAGGGACAGGGGGCCTACGAG. Protein product: CASSIEGQGAYE. The full CDR3 protein is CASSIEGQGAYEQYF.